This TCR beta chain was found in a study of CD8+ T cells in alopecia areata. Study overall: Tofacitinib lasted 6 to 18 months, then 6 months off drug.

Study-wide findings and caveats: Scalp repertoires also include resident alphabeta T cells from normal skin. Persistence during tofacitinib was seen for many expanded lesional clones in scalp and blood.

The treatment here: oral pan-JAK inhibitor, 5-10 mg twice daily. This CDR3 spans 14 amino acids. Germline values: CDR1 SQVTM, CDR2 ANQGSEA. In this sample, this clone turned up a few times. Antigen: not known. One end of the junction does not line up with germline, which may come from a read error. Reverse transcribed after extraction, RNA yielded cDNA as the sequencing template. Repertoires were generated with immunoSEQ multiplex PCR, while TCRdb's copy carries only in-frame clones and drops some. The profile covers 90,000 to 130,000 clones, with about 60% appearing a single time and more than 9% taken by the ten largest.

Sample: CD8+ T cells sorted from blood, taken at week 24, from a patient treated with tofacitinib. The gene calls are TRBV29-1 and TRBJ2-2; D perhaps matches TRBD2 (5 bases). The clonotype comes from a human donor with alopecia areata. The CDR3 bases are TGCAGCGCTGAAGTTGGACGGGGCACCGGGGAGCTGTTTTTT. Residues: CSAEVGRGTGELFF.